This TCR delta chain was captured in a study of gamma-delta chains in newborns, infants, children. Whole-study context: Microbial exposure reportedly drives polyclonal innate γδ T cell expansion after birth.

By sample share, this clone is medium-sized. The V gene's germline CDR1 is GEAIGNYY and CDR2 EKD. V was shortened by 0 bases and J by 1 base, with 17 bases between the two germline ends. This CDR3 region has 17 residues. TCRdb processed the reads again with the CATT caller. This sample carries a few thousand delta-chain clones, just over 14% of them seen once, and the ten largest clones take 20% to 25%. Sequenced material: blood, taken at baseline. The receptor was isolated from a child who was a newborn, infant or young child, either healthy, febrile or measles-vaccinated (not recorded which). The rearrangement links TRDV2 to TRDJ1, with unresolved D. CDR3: CACDTVAPRRATDKLIF. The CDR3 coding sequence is TGTGCCTGTGACACCGTGGCCCCCAGGCGGGCCACCGATAAACTCATCTTT.